Listed below are T cell receptor beta chains from one sample, sequenced in a study of blood T cell repertoires in COVID-19. TCRdb's table, derived via immunoSEQ multiplex PCR, lists solely in-frame clones and lacks some. The repertoire includes 150,000 to 200,000 clones, 90% of them detected once, and 0.55% to 0.8% sits in the top ten. Specimen: peripheral blood. The receptors derive from a man aged 50 to 60 with acute or convalescent COVID-19. Each CDR3 is given with its conserved first and last residue. A D gene is named only where the DNA matches it firmly. Where a row states a size, it is once, few, many or the class of an expanded clone; other rows omit it.

CDR3nt	CDR3aa	j_gene	v_gene	d_gene	abundance
TGTGCCAGCAGTCCTCGACTAGCGGGGTACGATGAGCAGTTCTTC	CASSPRLAGYDEQFF	TRBJ2-1	TRBV28	TRBD2	.
TGTGCCAGCAGCCCTACAGGGTTATCTGGAAACACCATATATTTT	CASSPTGLSGNTIYF	TRBJ1-3	TRBV7-9	.	.
TGTGCCAGTCTTGGGACAGGCCAAGGAGCAACTAATGAAAAACTGTTTTTT	CASLGTGQGATNEKLFF	TRBJ1-4	TRBV19	TRBD1	.
TGTGCCAGCAGCTTAGCTAGCATAGCTAACTATGGCTACACCTTC	CASSLASIANYGYTF	TRBJ1-2	TRBV7-8	.	.
TGTGCCAGCAGCGTAGGAAACATATGGACTAGCGGGAGGGCTCGCAATGAGCAGTTCTTC	CASSVGNIWTSGRARNEQFF	TRBJ2-1	TRBV9	TRBD2	.
TGTGCCACCGGACTAGCTACGAACACCGGGGAGCTGTTTTTT	CATGLATNTGELFF	TRBJ2-2	TRBV28	TRBD2	.
TGTGCCAGCAGCTTGTCAGGGAACTACGAGCAGTACTTC	CASSLSGNYEQYF	TRBJ2-7	TRBV5-4	.	.
TGTGCCAGCAGCCCTAGACCGGGACAGGCCCTCCTTGTAGGAAACACCATATATTTT	CASSPRPGQALLVGNTIYF	TRBJ1-3	TRBV28	TRBD1	once
TGTGCCAGCAGACCCGGGAGACGTAGGCCCCTGGGCACAGATACGCAGTATTTT	CASRPGRRRPLGTDTQYF	TRBJ2-3	TRBV5-8	.	.
TGCGCCAGCAGCGCAAGCATGCCTGTGGCGGGTTCAACTAATGAAAAACTGTTTTTT	CASSASMPVAGSTNEKLFF	TRBJ1-4	TRBV4-1	.	.
TGTGCCAGCAGTCTATTCAAGGGGGGGAATGAAAAACTGTTTTTT	CASSLFKGGNEKLFF	TRBJ1-4	TRBV7-2	.	.